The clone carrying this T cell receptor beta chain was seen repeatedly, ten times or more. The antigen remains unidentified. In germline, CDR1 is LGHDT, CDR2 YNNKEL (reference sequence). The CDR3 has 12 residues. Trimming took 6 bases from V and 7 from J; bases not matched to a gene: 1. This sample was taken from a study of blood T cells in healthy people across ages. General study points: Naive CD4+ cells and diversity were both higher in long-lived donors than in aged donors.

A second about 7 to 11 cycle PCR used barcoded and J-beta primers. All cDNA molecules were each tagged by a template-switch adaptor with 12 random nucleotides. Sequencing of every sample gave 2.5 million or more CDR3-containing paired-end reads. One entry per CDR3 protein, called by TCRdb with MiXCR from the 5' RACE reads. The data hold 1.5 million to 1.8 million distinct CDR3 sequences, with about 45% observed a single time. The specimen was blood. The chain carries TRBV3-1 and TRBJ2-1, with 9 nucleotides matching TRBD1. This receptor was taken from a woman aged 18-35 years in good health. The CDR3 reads CASRGTGNEQFF. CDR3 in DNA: TGTGCCAGCAGAGGGACAGGGAATGAGCAGTTCTTC.